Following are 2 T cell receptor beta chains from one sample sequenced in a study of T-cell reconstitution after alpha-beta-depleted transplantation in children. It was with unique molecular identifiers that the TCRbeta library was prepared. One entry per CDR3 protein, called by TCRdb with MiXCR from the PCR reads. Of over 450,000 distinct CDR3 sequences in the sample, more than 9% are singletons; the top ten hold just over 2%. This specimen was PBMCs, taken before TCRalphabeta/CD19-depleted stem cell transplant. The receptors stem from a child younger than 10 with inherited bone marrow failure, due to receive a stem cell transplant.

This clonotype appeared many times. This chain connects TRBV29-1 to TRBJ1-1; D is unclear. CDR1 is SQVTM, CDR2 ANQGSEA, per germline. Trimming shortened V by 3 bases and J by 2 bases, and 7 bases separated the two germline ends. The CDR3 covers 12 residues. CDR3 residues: CSVEVINTEAFF. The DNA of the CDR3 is TGCAGCGTTGAGGTCATAAACACTGAAGCTTTCTTT.

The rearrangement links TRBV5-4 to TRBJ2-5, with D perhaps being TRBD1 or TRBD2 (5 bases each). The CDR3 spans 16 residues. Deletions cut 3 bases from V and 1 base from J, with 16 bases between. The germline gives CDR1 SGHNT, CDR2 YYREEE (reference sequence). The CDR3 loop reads CASSSPSMGPQETQYF. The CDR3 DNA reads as TGTGCCAGCAGCTCACCGAGCATGGGACCCCAAGAGACCCAGTACTTC.